A selection of T cell receptor beta chains follows, all from one sample in a study of blood T cells in healthy people across ages. Using its own MiXCR run on the 5' RACE reads, TCRdb lists one record per CDR3 protein. The sample holds about 830,000 distinct CDR3 sequences, less than 80% seen once. Sequencing was performed on blood. The source is a man in his thirties or forties in good health. CDR3s include the opening cysteine and the closing phenylalanine or tryptophan.

v_gene	j_gene	CDR3aa
TRBV9	TRBJ2-7	CASSVAQGGIYEQYF
TRBV4-3	TRBJ2-7	CASNQDKGAPYEQYF
TRBV6-2/TRBV6-3	TRBJ2-1	CASNELAGGFGNEQFF
TRBV25-1	TRBJ2-7	CASSGQGGWYEQYF
TRBV6-1	TRBJ2-1	CASSLYSGESSYNEQFF
TRBV6-2/TRBV6-3	TRBJ2-3	CASTLFGLYTDTQYF
TRBV20-1	TRBJ1-2	CSSRQVDDGYTF
TRBV7-2	TRBJ1-2	CASSFGGTDGYTF
TRBV6-2/TRBV6-3	TRBJ2-3	CASSTGSDSHYQIPNRDTQYF
TRBV27	TRBJ2-1	CASSLYRSEDEQFF
TRBV7-9	TRBJ2-3	CASARGRTDTQYF
TRBV4-2	TRBJ2-3	CASSQTSGGPDTQYF
TRBV29-1	TRBJ1-2	CSFRTHPNYGYTF
TRBV7-2	TRBJ1-5	CASSRQGYQPQHF
TRBV5-1	TRBJ2-3	CATTVGLSGTDTQYF
TRBV21-1	TRBJ2-7	CASSKSTGPVPYEQYF
TRBV3-1	TRBJ2-5	CASSQEITTQETQYF
TRBV4-3	TRBJ2-3	CASSQDPHGGRGDPDTQYF
TRBV27	-	CASSLPGGGVTSEQYF
TRBV21-1	TRBJ2-3	CASSTGQGERTSTDTQYF
TRBV29-1	TRBJ2-5	CSVGRQQETQYF
TRBV9	TRBJ1-4	CASSTGRQTTNEKLFF
TRBV20-1	TRBJ2-7	CSATGQSSKQYF
TRBV4-2	TRBJ2-3	CASSQDPSGGFTDTQYF
TRBV11-2	TRBJ2-3	CASSLDLGGAILKEDTQYF
TRBV12-3/TRBV12-4	TRBJ2-3	CASSRALRTRGGTDTQYF
TRBV10-3	TRBJ2-1	CAISEGSVRGGNEQFF
TRBV7-3	TRBJ2-5	CASSSAPTGEETQYF
TRBV6-5	TRBJ2-1	CASSSQDSSYNEQFF
TRBV7-9	TRBJ2-3	CASSSARRTDTQYF
TRBV25-1	TRBJ2-7	CASSEGAQIHYEQYF
TRBV9	TRBJ2-3	CASSPPSTQYF
TRBV19	-	CASSQGADPEQYF
TRBV7-9	-	CASSFPRDRDEQYF
TRBV4-2	TRBJ2-7	CASSQDSKWGVHNEQYF
TRBV4-3	TRBJ1-1	CASSQQVNTEAFF
TRBV20-1	TRBJ2-7	CSAGSGQDYEQYF
TRBV29-1	TRBJ2-1	CSVLGASYNEQFF
TRBV4-3	TRBJ1-6	CASSQDIGLRSPLHF
TRBV2	TRBJ2-2	CASCLLGLASSTGELFF
TRBV20-1	TRBJ1-2	CSAAGWTGGNYGYTF
TRBV10-3	TRBJ2-1	CAFSEGTSGNNEQFF
TRBV6-1	TRBJ2-7	CASSEESNSPYEQYF
TRBV10-3	TRBJ1-1	CAISISGRRTEAFF